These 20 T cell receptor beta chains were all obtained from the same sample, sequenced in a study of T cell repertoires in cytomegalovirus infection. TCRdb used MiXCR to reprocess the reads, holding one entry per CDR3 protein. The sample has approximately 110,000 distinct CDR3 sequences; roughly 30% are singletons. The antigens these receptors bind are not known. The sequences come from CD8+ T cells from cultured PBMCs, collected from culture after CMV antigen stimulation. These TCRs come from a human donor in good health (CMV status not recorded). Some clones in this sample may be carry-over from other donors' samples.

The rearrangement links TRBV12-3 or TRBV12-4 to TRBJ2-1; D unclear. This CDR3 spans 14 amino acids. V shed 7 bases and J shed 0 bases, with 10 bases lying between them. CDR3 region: CASTNLDSYNEQFF. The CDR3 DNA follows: TGTGCCAGCACCAACTTGGACTCCTACAATGAGCAGTTCTTC.

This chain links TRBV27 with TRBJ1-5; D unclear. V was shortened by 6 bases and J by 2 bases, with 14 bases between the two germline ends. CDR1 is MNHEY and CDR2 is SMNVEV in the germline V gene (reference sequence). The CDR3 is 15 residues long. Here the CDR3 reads CASRPSGVGNQPQHF. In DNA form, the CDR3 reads TGTGCCAGCAGACCCAGTGGGGTCGGCAATCAGCCCCAGCATTTT.

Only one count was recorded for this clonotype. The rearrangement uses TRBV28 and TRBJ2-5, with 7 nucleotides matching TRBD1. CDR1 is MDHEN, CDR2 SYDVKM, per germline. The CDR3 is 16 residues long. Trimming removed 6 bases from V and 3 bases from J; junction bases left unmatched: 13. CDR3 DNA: TGTGCCAGCAGCCCTCTCCGGGACAGAGGGGAAGAGACCCAGTACTTC. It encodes CASSPLRDRGEETQYF.

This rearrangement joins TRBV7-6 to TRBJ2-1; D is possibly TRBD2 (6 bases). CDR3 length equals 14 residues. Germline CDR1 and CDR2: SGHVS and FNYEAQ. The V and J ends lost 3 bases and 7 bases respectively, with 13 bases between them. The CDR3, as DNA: TGTGCCAGCAGCTTCGCCGGGGGACGGAATGAGCAGTTCTTC. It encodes CASSFAGGRNEQFF.

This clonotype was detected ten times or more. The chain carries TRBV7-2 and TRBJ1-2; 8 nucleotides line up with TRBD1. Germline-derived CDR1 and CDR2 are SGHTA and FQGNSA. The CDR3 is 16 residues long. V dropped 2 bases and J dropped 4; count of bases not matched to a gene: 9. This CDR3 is CASSLIPGGVGYGYTF. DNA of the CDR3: TGTGCCAGCAGCTTAATTCCAGGGGGCGTCGGCTATGGCTACACCTTC. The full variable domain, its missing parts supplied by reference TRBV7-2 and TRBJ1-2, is GAGVSQSPSNKVTEKGKDVELRCDPISGHTALYWYRQSLGQGLEFLIYFQGNSAPDKSGLPSDRFSAERTGGSVSTLTIQRTQQEDSAVYLCASSLIPGGVGYGYTFGSGTRLTVV.

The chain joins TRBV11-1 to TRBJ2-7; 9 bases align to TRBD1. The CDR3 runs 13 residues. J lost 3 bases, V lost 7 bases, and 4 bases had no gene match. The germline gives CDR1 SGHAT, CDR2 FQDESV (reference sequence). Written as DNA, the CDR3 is TGTGCCAGCAACCCGGGACAGGGCTACGAGCAGTACTTC. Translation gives CASNPGQGYEQYF.

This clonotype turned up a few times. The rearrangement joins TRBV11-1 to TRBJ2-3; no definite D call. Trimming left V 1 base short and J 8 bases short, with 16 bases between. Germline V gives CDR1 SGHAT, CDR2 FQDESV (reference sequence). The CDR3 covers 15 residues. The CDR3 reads CASSLGIIDRATQYF. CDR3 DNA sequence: TGTGCCAGCAGCTTAGGGATTATAGACCGTGCTACGCAGTATTTT.

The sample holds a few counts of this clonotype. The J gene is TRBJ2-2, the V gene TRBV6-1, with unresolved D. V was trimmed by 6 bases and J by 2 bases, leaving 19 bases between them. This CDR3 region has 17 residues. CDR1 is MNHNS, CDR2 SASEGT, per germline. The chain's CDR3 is CASRSPPDHTNTGELFF. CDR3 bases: TGTGCCAGCAGAAGTCCCCCGGACCATACAAACACCGGGGAGCTGTTTTTT.

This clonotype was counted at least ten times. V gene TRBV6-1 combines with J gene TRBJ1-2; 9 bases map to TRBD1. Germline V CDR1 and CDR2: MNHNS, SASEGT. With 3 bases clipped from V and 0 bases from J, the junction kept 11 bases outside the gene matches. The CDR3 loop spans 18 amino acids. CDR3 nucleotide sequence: TGTGCCAGCAGTGAGACCCGGTGGGGACAGGGACCTAACTATGGCTACACCTTC. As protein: CASSETRWGQGPNYGYTF.

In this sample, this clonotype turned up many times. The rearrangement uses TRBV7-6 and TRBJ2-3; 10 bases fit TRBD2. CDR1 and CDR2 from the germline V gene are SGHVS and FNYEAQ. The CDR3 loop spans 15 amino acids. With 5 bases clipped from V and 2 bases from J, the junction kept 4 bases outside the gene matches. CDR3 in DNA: TGTGCCAGCAGCCCCAGCGGGGGGGCCACAGATACGCAGTATTTT. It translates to CASSPSGGATDTQYF.

CDR3: CYTQPVSRQGKLWNQPQHF. CDR3 nucleotide sequence: TGTTATACGCAGCCCGTCTCTCGCCAGGGGAAGTTGTGGAATCAGCCCCAGCATTTT. This sequence joins TRBV5-4 and TRBJ1-5; a possible D gene is TRBD1 (6 bases). Per the germline V gene, CDR1 is SGHNT and CDR2 is YYREEE (reference sequence). This CDR3 has 19 amino acids.

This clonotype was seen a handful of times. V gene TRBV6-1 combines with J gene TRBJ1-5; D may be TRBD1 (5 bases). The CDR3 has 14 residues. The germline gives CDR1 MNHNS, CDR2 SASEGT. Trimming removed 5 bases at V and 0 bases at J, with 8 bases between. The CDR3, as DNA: TGTGCCAGCAGTTTCGGACATAGCAATCAGCCCCAGCATTTT. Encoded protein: CASSFGHSNQPQHF.

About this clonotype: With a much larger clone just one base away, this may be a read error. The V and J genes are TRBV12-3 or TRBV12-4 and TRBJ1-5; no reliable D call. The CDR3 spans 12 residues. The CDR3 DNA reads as TGTGCCAGCAGTATGGGATTACAGCCCCAGCGTTTT. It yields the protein CASSMGLQPQRF.

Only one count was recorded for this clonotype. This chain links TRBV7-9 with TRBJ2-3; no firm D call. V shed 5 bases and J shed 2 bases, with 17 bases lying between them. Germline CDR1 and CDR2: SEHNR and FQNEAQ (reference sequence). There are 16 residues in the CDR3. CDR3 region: CASSARELEPTDTQYF. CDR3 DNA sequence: TGTGCCAGCAGCGCCCGAGAGCTGGAGCCCACAGATACGCAGTATTTT.

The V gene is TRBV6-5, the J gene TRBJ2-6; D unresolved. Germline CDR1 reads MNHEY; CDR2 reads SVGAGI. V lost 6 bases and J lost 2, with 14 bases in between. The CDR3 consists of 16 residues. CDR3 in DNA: TGTGCCAGCAGCCCATTCATCTCCCCTGGGGCCAACGTCCTGACTTTC. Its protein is CASSPFISPGANVLTF.

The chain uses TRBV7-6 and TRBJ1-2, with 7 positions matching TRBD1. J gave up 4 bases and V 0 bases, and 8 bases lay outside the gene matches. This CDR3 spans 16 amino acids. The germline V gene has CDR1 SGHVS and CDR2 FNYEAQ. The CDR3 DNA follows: TGTGCCAGCAGCTTAGCGTTGGGCAGGGGGACCTATGGCTACACCTTC. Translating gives CASSLALGRGTYGYTF.

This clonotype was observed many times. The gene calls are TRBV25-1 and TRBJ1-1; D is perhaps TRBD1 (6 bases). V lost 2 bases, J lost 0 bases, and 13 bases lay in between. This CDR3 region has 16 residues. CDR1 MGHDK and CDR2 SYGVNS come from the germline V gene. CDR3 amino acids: CASSEAAKGVNTEAFF. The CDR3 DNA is TGTGCCAGCAGTGAAGCAGCGAAGGGGGTGAACACTGAAGCTTTCTTT.

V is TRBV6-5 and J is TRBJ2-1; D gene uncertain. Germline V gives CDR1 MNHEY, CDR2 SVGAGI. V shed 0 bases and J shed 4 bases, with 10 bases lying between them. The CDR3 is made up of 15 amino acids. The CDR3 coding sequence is TGTGCCAGCAGTTACTCGAGTTACATTTACAATGAGCAGTTCTTC. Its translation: CASSYSSYIYNEQFF.

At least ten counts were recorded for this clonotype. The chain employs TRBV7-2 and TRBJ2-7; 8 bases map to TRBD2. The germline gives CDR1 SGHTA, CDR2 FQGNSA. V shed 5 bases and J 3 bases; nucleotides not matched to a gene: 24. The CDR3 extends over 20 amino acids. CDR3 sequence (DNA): TGTGCCAGCAGCCAGGGACTCGCGGGGGGAGGTGGTCGTATGGACTACGAGCAGTACTTC. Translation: CASSQGLAGGGGRMDYEQYF.

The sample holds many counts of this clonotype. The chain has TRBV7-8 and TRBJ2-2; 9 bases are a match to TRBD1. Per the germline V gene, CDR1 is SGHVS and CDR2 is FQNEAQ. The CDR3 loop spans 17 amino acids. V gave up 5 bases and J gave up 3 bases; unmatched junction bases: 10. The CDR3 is CASSLRTGTGYTGELFF. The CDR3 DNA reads TGTGCCAGCAGCCTTAGGACCGGGACAGGGTACACCGGGGAGCTGTTTTTT.